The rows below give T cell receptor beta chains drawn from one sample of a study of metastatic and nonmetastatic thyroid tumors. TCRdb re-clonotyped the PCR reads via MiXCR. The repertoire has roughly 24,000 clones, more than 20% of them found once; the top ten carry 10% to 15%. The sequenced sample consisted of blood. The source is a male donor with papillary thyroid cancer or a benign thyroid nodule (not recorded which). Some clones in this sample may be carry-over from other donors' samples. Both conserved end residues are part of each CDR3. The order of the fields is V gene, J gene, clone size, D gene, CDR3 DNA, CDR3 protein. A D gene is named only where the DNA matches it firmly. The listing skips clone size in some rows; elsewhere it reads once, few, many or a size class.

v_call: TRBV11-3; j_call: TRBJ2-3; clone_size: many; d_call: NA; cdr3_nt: TGTGCCAGCAGCCCAGACAGAGGCACAGATACGCAGTATTTT; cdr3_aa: CASSPDRGTDTQYF
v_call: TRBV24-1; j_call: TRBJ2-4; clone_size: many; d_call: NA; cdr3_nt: TGTGCCACCAGTGATCCTCTTCAGGGCCTAAAAAACATTCAGTACTTC; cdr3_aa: CATSDPLQGLKNIQYF
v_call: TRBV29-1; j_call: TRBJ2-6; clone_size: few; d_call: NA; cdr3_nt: TGCAGCGCGCGGTCCTACCGATCTGGGGCCAACGTCCTGACTTTC; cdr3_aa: CSARSYRSGANVLTF
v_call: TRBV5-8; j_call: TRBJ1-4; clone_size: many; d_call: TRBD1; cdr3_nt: TGTGCCAGCAGCCGGACAGGCGGCGGTGGGGAAAAACTGTTTTTT; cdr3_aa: CASSRTGGGGEKLFF
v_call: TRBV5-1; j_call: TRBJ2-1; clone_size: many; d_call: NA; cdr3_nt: TGCGCCAGCAGCTTGTCACTAGCCCCAAATGAGCAGTTCTTC; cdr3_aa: CASSLSLAPNEQFF
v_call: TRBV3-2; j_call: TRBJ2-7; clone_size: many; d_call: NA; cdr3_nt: TGTGCCAGCAGCCAGGTTCATTCGTTGGTAGCGGCCAGCTCCTACGAGCAGTACTTC; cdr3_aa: CASSQVHSLVAASSYEQYF
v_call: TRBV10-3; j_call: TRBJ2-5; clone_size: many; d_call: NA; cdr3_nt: TGTGCCATCAGTGAGTTTAAGAGCAGGAGCAACATTGGGACCCAGTACTTC; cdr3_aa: CAISEFKSRSNIGTQYF
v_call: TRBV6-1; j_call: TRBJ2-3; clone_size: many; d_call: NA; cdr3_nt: TGTGCCAGCACCCCTACAGGGTCCTGGTCGGCAGATACGCAGTATTTT; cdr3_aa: CASTPTGSWSADTQYF
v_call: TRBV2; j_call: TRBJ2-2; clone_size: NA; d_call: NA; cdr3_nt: TGTGCCAGCAGAGACTACCGTTACAGCAACACCGGGGAGCTGTTTTTT; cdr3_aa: CASRDYRYSNTGELFF
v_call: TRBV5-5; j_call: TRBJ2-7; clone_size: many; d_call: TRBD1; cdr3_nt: TGTGCCAGCAGCCCCGGGACAGGGGGCGAGCAGTACTTC; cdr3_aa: CASSPGTGGEQYF
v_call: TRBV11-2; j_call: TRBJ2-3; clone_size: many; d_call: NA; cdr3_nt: TGTGCCAGCAGCAGACCGCCTCCCTATCCAGATACGCAGTATTTT; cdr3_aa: CASSRPPPYPDTQYF
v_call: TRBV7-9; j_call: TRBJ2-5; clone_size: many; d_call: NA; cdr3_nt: TGTGCCAGCAGCCATGAGGGACCCGAAGAGACCCAGTACTTC; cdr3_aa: CASSHEGPEETQYF
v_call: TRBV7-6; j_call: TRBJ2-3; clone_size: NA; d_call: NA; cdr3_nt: TGTGCCAGCAGCTTAGGACATCACATATCAACAGATAAGCAGTATTTT; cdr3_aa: CASSLGHHISTDKQYF
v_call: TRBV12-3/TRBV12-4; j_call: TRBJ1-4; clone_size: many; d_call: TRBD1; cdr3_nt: TGTGCCAGCAGTACTTACGGGACAGCCGGAAATGAAAAACTGTTTTTT; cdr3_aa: CASSTYGTAGNEKLFF
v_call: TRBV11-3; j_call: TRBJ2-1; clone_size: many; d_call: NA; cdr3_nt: TGTGCCAGCAGCTCTGGAGATGAGCAGTTCTTC; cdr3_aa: CASSSGDEQFF
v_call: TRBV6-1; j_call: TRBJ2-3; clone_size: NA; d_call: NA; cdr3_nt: TGTGTCAGTAGTCGGAGCACTCTCACAGATACGCAGTATTTT; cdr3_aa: CVSSRSTLTDTQYF
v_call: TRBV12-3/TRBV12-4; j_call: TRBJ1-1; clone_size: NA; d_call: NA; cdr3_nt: TGTGCCAGCAGTTTAGAGAGAAACACTGAAGCTTTCTTT; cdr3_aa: CASSLERNTEAFF
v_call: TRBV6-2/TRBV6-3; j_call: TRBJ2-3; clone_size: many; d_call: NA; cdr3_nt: TGTGCCAGCGGTTCGATGTTATTAGGGCCAGATACGCAGTATTTT; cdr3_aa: CASGSMLLGPDTQYF
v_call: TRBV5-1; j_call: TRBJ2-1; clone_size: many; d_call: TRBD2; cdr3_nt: TGCGCCAGCAGCCCTGGACTAGCGGTATACAATGAGCAGTTCTTC; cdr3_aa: CASSPGLAVYNEQFF
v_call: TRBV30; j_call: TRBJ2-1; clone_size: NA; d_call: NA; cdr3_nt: TGTGCCTGGAGGGACTTCGGATACAATGAGCAGTTCTTC; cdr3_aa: CAWRDFGYNEQFF
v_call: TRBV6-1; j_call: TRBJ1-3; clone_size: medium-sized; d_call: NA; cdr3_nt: TGTGCCAGCAGTTCCCCAGCCTCTGGAAACACCATATATTTT; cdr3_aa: CASSSPASGNTIYF
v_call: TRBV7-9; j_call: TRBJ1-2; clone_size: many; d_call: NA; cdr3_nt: TGTGCCAGCGGCCTTACAGGATTTTATGGCTACACCTTC; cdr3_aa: CASGLTGFYGYTF
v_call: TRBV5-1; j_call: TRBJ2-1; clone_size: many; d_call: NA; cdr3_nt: TGCGCCAGCAGCTTAACGACATACAATGAGCAGTTCTTC; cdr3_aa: CASSLTTYNEQFF
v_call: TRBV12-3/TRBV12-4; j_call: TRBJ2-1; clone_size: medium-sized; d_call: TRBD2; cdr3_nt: TGTGCCAGCAGTCCCGGGACTAGCGGGAGGGCCGTCTACAATGAGCAGTTCTTC; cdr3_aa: CASSPGTSGRAVYNEQFF
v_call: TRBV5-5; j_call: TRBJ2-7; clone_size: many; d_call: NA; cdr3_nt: TGTGCCAGCAGCGACCCGGGACACCCCTCCTACGAGCAGTACTTC; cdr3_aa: CASSDPGHPSYEQYF
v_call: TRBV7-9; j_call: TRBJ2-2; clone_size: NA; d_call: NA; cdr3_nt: TGTGCCAGCAGCTTAGTTCGGGTTAGCGCCGCGGAGCTGTTTTTT; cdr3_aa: CASSLVRVSAAELFF
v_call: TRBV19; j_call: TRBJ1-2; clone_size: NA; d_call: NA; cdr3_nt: TGTGCCAGTAGTATATTAGACAGGCTAGGGGGCTACACCTTC; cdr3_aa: CASSILDRLGGYTF
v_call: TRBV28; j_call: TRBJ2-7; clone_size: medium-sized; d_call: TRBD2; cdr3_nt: TGTGCCATCCTACTAGCGGGAGAGTTCTACGAGCAGTACTTC; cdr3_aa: CAILLAGEFYEQYF
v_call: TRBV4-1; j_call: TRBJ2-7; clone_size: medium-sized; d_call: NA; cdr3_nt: TGCGCCAGCAGCCAAGAAAGTGCAAGGAGTTCCTACGAGCAGTACTTC; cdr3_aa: CASSQESARSSYEQYF
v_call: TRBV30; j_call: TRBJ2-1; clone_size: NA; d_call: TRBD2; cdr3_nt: TGTGCCTGGAGAGAGCGGGGGGGGTCCTACAATGAGCAGTTCTTC; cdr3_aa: CAWRERGGSYNEQFF
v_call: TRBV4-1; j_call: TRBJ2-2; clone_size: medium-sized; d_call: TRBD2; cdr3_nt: TGCGCCAGCAGAGCGACCAGCGGGAAGGGAAACACCGGGGAGCTGTTTTTT; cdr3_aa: CASRATSGKGNTGELFF
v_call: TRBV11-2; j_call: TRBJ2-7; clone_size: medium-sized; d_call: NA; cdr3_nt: TGTGCCAGCAGCTTAGATGGTTCAGACAGAAACTCTTACGAGCAGTACTTC; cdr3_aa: CASSLDGSDRNSYEQYF
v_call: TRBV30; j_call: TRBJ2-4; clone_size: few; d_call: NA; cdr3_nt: TGTGCCTGGAGTGTCACTGGGTCGAGCGAAAGCATTCAGTACTTC; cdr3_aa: CAWSVTGSSESIQYF
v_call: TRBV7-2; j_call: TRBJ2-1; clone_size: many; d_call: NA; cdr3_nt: TGTGCCAGCAGCTTAGCAGCGCCTTGGGTAAATGAGCAGTTCTTC; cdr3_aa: CASSLAAPWVNEQFF
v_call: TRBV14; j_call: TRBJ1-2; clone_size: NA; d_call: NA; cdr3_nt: TGTGCCAGCAGCCCGACAGGAATTAACTATGGCTACACCTTC; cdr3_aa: CASSPTGINYGYTF
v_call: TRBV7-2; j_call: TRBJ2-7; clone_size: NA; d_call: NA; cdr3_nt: TGTGCCATCATCTTAGCCCGGACCTCACGAAACGAGCAGTACTTC; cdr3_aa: CAIILARTSRNEQYF
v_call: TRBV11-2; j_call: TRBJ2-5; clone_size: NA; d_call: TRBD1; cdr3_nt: TGTGCCAGCAGCTTATTTACGGGACAGGAGACCCAGTACTTC; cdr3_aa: CASSLFTGQETQYF
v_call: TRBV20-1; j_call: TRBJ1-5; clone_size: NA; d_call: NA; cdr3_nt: TGCAGTGCCAAGACCTGGGGTAACAATCAGCCCCAGCATTTT; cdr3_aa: CSAKTWGNNQPQHF
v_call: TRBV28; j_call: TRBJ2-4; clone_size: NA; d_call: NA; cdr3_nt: TGTGCCAGCAGCCCAACAGGGATAGCCAAAAACATTCAGTACTTC; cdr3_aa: CASSPTGIAKNIQYF
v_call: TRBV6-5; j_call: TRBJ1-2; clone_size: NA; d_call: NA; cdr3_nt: TGTGCCAGCAGTTACGGGGCAAGAGTGGATGGCGTCTACACCTTC; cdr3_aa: CASSYGARVDGVYTF
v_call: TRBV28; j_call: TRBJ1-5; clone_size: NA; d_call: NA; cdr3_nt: TGTGCCAGCAGCCCGATCAATCAGCCCCAGCATTTT; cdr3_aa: CASSPINQPQHF
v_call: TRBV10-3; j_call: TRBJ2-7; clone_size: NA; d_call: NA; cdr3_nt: TGTGCCACCGGCGACACGAGCTACGAGCAGTACTTC; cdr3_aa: CATGDTSYEQYF
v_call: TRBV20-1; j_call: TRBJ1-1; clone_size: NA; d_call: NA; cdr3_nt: TGCAGTGCTAGAGAGGGGGGAAGAGGTGTAAACACTGGAGCTTTCTTT; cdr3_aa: CSAREGGRGVNTGAFF
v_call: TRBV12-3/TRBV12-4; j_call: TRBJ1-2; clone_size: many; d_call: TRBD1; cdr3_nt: TGTGCCAGCACGGGGCGGGGGACAGGGCCCTGGGGCTACACCTTC; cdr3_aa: CASTGRGTGPWGYTF
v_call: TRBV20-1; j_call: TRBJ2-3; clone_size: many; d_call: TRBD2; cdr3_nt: TGCAGTGCTGGACATACTAGCGGAGATACGCAGTATTTT; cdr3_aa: CSAGHTSGDTQYF
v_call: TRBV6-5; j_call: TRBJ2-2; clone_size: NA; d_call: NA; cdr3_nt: TGTGCCAGCAGTTACTCGGTTTTGGCAGGGCCCGGGGAGCTGTTTTTT; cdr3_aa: CASSYSVLAGPGELFF
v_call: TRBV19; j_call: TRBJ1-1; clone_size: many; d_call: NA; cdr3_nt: TGTGCCAGTAAGAGCAGGGACTACCAGGGGACTGAAGCTTTCTTT; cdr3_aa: CASKSRDYQGTEAFF
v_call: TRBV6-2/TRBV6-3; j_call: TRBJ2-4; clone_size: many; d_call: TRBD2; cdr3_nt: TGTGCCAGCACCCCCGTCCAGGGAGGACTAGGCAAAAACATTCAGTACTTC; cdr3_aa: CASTPVQGGLGKNIQYF
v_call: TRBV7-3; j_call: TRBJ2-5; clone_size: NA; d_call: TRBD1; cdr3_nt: TGTGCCAGCAGCGTTACAGGGGGCGCAGAGACCCAGTACTTC; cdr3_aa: CASSVTGGAETQYF
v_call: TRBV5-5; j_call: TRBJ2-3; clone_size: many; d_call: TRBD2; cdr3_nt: TGTGCCAGCAGCTGGGGACTAGCGGGAGATACGCAGTATTTT; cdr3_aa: CASSWGLAGDTQYF
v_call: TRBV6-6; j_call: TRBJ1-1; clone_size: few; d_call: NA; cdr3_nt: TGTGCCAGCAGTTACTTCATGGGGCACCAAAACACTGAAGCTTTCTTT; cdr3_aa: CASSYFMGHQNTEAFF
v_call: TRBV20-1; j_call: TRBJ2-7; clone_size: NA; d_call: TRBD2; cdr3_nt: TGCAGTGCTAGAGATCCCACGGGAGGATCCTACGAGCAGTACTTC; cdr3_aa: CSARDPTGGSYEQYF
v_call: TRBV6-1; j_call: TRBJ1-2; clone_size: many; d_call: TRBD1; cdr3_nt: TGTGCCAGCAGCCCGACAGGGGAGGGTGGCTACACCTTC; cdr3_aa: CASSPTGEGGYTF
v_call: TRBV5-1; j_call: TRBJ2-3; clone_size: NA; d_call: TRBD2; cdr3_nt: TGCGCTAGCGGCTTGGCTGCTGGGAGCGGGAGAACAGATACGCAGTATTTT; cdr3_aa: CASGLAAGSGRTDTQYF
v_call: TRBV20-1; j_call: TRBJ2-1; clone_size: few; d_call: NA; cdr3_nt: TGCAGTGCTAGCAGCTGGCGCTCCTACAATGAGCAGTTCTTC; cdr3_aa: CSASSWRSYNEQFF
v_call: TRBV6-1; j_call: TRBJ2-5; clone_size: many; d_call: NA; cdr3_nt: TGTGCCAGCCGGGACTGGGGAGGCTTGGTTGAGACCCAGTACTTC; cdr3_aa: CASRDWGGLVETQYF
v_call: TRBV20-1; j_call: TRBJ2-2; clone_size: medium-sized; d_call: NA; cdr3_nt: TGCAGTGCTAGAGATGGGTACAGGGATGGCGGGGAGCTGTTTTTT; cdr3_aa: CSARDGYRDGGELFF